These 20 T cell receptor beta chains came from one sample sequenced in a study of shared clonotypes between healthy human individuals. TCRdb keeps only in-frame clones here, not all; method: immunoSEQ multiplex PCR. The sample lists some 510,000 clones, 79% seen once, with 13% in the top ten. The specimen was PBMCs. The receptors stem from a woman aged 40 to 50 in good health. Some clones in this sample may be carry-over from other donors' samples.

The chain combines TRBV7-9 with TRBJ2-1, with 7 bases that match TRBD2. Germline trimming cut 1 base from V and 7 bases from J; bases unmatched to any gene: 10. CDR1 is SEHNR, CDR2 FQNEAQ, per germline (reference sequence). CDR3 size: 16 residues. Here the CDR3 DNA reads TGTGCCAGCAGCTTAGATCTAGCGGCCACGAGGAATGAGCAGTTCTTC. It is translated as CASSLDLAATRNEQFF.

This clone was detected only once. This rearrangement joins TRBV6-1 to TRBJ2-3; 7 bases map to TRBD2. There are 15 residues in the CDR3. CDR1 is MNHNS and CDR2 is SASEGT in the germline V gene. Trimming at V came to 6 bases and at J to 0 bases, leaving 6 bases not matched to a gene. CDR3 sequence: CASRVAGTSTDTQYF. In nucleotides, the CDR3 is TGTGCCAGCAGGGTAGCGGGTACTAGCACAGATACGCAGTATTTT.

This chain connects TRBV28 to TRBJ2-7; D is undetermined. Between the trimmed V and J ends, which lost 2 bases and 9 bases, there was a span of 17 bases. Germline lookup yields CDR1 MDHEN and CDR2 SYDVKM. There are 14 residues in the CDR3. For the CDR3, the DNA is TGTGCCAGCAGTTTACCCACCGCCCAAGCTTTGCAGTACTTC. Residues: CASSLPTAQALQYF.

On this clone itself: A far larger clone is a single base away, which makes a read error likely. The sample contains more than one DNA sequence encoding this CDR3. The V gene is TRBV5-1, the J gene TRBJ1-1; 7 bases line up with TRBD1. The V and J ends lost 0 bases and 1 base, in that order; junction bases with no gene match: 0. This CDR3 has 14 residues. The germline V gene encodes CDR1 SGHRS and CDR2 YFSETQ. The CDR3: CASSLGTGNTEAFF. The CDR3 DNA sequence: TGCGCCAGCAGCTTGGGGACAGGGAACACTGAAGCTTTCTTT.

The chain carries TRBV5-6 and TRBJ1-2, with a tentative D call TRBD1 (5 bases). The V end lost 2 bases, the J end lost 3 bases, and 17 bases lay between the germline ends. The CDR3 length is 16 residues. The germline gives CDR1 SGHDT, CDR2 YYEEEE. The CDR3: CASSFVGRELDYGYTF. CDR3 nucleotide sequence: TGTGCCAGCAGCTTTGTAGGCAGGGAGTTGGACTATGGCTACACCTTC.

The rearrangement joins TRBV6-6 to TRBJ2-7; 8 bases match TRBD2. Germline V gene sequence: CDR1 MNHNY, CDR2 SVGAGI (reference sequence). The length of the CDR3 is 16 residues. The ends lost 0 bases at V and 0 bases at J; junction bases unmatched: 4. Written as DNA, the CDR3 is TGTGCCAGCAGTTACTCCGGGGGGGCAAGCTCCTACGAGCAGTACTTC. It yields the protein CASSYSGGASSYEQYF.

V and J are TRBV4-3 and TRBJ2-7; 7 bases map to TRBD1. Per the germline V gene, CDR1 is LGHNA and CDR2 is YSLEER. The CDR3 spans 15 residues. V lost 1 base to trimming and J lost 7 bases; unmatched junction nucleotides: 10. The CDR3 spells CASSQADRDLGEQYF. The CDR3, as DNA: TGCGCCAGCAGCCAAGCTGACAGGGACCTCGGAGAGCAGTACTTC.

V is TRBV18 and J is TRBJ1-1; 9 nucleotides line up with TRBD1. The ends lost 3 bases at V and 2 bases at J; junction bases unmatched: 4. The length of the CDR3 is 15 residues. The germline gives CDR1 KGHSH, CDR2 LQKENI. The CDR3 coding sequence is TGTGCCAGCTCACCCTTGGGACAGGGAAACACTGAAGCTTTCTTT. As protein: CASSPLGQGNTEAFF.

This chain connects TRBV28 to TRBJ1-1; 9 nucleotides agree with TRBD1. With 10 bases clipped from V and 5 bases from J, the junction kept 20 bases outside the gene matches. Germline assignment: CDR1 MDHEN and CDR2 SYDVKM. This CDR3 spans 17 amino acids. CDR3 nucleotides: TGTGCCACCCTGGAACCCGGGACAGGGTTTGGTAGGACTGAAGCTTTCTTT. This encodes CATLEPGTGFGRTEAFF.

The rearrangement joins TRBV5-1 to TRBJ2-1; tentative D call: TRBD1 (6 bases). Germline assignment: CDR1 SGHRS and CDR2 YFSETQ. The CDR3 consists of 14 residues. The ends were cut back, 4 bases at V and 0 bases at J, with 8 bases in the middle. Written as DNA, the CDR3 is TGCGCCAGCAGCGAGGACAGCTCCTACAATGAGCAGTTCTTC. This codes for CASSEDSSYNEQFF.

V usage is TRBV28 and J usage is TRBJ1-2; D might be TRBD1 (5 bases). V was clipped by 6 bases and J by 3 bases, with 8 bases between them. The length of the CDR3 is 12 residues. The germline V gene has CDR1 MDHEN and CDR2 SYDVKM. The chain's CDR3 is CASRTGYYGYTF. CDR3 in DNA: TGTGCCAGCAGAACAGGTTACTATGGCTACACCTTC.

The rearrangement uses TRBV18 and TRBJ1-4; possible D gene TRBD1, 6 bases. This CDR3 is 14 amino acids long. CDR1 is KGHSH, CDR2 LQKENI, per germline. V lost 2 bases and J lost 8, with 12 bases in between. In DNA form, the CDR3 reads TGTGCCAGCTCACCATCAGGGGATGAAGAAAAACTGTTTTTT. Amino acid sequence: CASSPSGDEEKLFF.

The V gene is TRBV19, the J gene TRBJ2-5; 8 nucleotides agree with TRBD1. Germline CDR1 and CDR2: LNHDA and SQIVND (reference sequence). The V gene end was trimmed by 0 bases and the J gene end by 5 bases; junction bases not matched to a gene: 8. The CDR3 totals 16 residues. The CDR3 sequence is CASSIEADRGRETQYF. CDR3 DNA sequence: TGTGCCAGTAGTATAGAAGCTGACAGGGGCCGGGAGACCCAGTACTTC.

CDR3 residues: CASSFLAQETQYF. CDR3 DNA sequence: TGTGCCAGCTCCTTCCTAGCCCAAGAGACCCAGTACTTC. The gene calls are TRBV27 and TRBJ2-5; tentatively, D is TRBD2 (5 bases). Looked up from germline, CDR1 is MNHEY and CDR2 is SMNVEV (reference sequence). The CDR3 extends over 13 amino acids. The V end lost 8 bases, the J end lost 1 base, and 11 bases lay between the germline ends.

This clone was recorded only once. Possible read error: a much larger clone is one base away. The sample holds other DNA sequences that translate to the same CDR3. The chain links TRBV7-9 to TRBJ2-7; D is unclear. V lost 2 bases and J lost 3, with 2 bases in between. This CDR3 region has 11 residues. Germline CDR1 is SEHNR and CDR2 is FQNEAQ (reference sequence). Here the CDR3 reads CASSLNYEQYF. CDR3 coding DNA: TGTGCCAGCAGCTTAAACTACGAGCAGTACTTC.

The rearrangement joins TRBV2 to TRBJ2-1, with D perhaps matching TRBD2 (5 bases). This CDR3 is 12 amino acids long. V was pared by 5 bases and J by 6 bases, with 8 bases between. Germline V gene sequence: CDR1 SNHLY, CDR2 FYNNEI. CDR3 DNA: TGTGCCAGCAGTCTCGGAGGCAATGAGCAGTTCTTC. It specifies CASSLGGNEQFF.

This chain connects TRBV30 to TRBJ1-3; no reliable D call. The CDR3 has 16 amino acids. The V gene lost 1 base and the J gene lost 0 bases, with 13 bases spanning the gap. CDR1 is GTSNPN and CDR2 is SVGIG in the germline V gene (reference sequence). CDR3 DNA: TGTGCCTGGAGTGGCGCCAGATTGGCCTCTGGAAACACCATATATTTT. Protein: CAWSGARLASGNTIYF.

V is TRBV15 and J is TRBJ2-3, with D possibly TRBD1 on 5 matching bases. Trimming left V 4 bases short and J 5 bases short, with 13 bases between. Germline CDR1 is LNHNV and CDR2 is YYDKDF (reference sequence). This CDR3 region has 14 residues. The CDR3 region has the DNA TGTGCCACCAGCAATTACAGGAAAGGAGATACGCAGTATTTT. Translating gives CATSNYRKGDTQYF.

This clone was seen many times. The CDR3, as DNA: TGTGCCAGCAGCGATACTTTAGGGGACGAAAAACTGTTTTTT. Amino acid sequence: CASSDTLGDEKLFF. The J gene is TRBJ1-4, the V gene TRBV7-2; possibly TRBD1 for D (5 bases). Per the germline V gene, CDR1 is SGHTA and CDR2 is FQGNSA. This CDR3 is 14 amino acids long. The V gene lost 5 bases and the J gene lost 8 bases, with 15 bases spanning the gap.

The chain recombines TRBV5-1 with TRBJ2-1; D not resolved. This CDR3 is 16 amino acids long. V lost 4 bases and J lost 0, with 14 bases in between. CDR1 is SGHRS, CDR2 YFSETQ, per germline. In DNA, the CDR3 is TGCGCCAGCAGCGGACCCTCCTCGGGCTCCTACAATGAGCAGTTCTTC. This sequence encodes CASSGPSSGSYNEQFF.